This passage covers 18 T cell receptor beta chains from one sample sequenced in a study of T cell clusters in autoimmune cytopenias. TRB was amplified from approximately 230 ng of peripheral blood genomic DNA per sample. TRB was amplified by touch-down multiplex PCR, primer pools A and B combined. TCRdb re-called the multiplex PCR reads and catalogs CDR3 proteins one per entry, DNA excluded. This sample's table has around 11,000 distinct CDR3 sequences. A further study also used this sample, focusing on T cell repertoires in aging, cancer and after chemotherapy.

Material for sequencing was peripheral blood. The receptor source for this set is a human donor in good health.

The V call is TRBV7-2, the J call TRBJ1-1. The germline V gene has CDR1 SGHTA and CDR2 FQGNSA. The CDR3 sequence is 13 residues long. CDR3 amino acids: CASSLNSFTEAFF. Variable domain in full (rest from reference TRBV7-2 and TRBJ1-1): GAGVSQSPSNKVTEKGKDVELRCDPISGHTALYWYRQSLGQGLEFLIYFQGNSAPDKSGLPSDRFSAERTGGSVSTLTIQRTQQEDSAVYLCASSLNSFTEAFFGQGTRLTVV.

The chain carries TRBV6-1 and TRBJ1-1. Per germline, CDR1 MNHNS and CDR2 SASEGT. The CDR3 covers 13 residues. The CDR3 sequence: CASSEFAHTEAFF.

Measured by frequency, this clonotype is medium-sized. The chain combines TRBV6-6 with TRBJ1-4; TCRdb's D gene call, TRBD1, goes unchecked for lack of DNA. The length of the CDR3 is 14 residues. The germline gives CDR1 MNHNY, CDR2 SVGAGI (reference sequence). CDR3 region: CASSYAGTGEELFF.

This clonotype is identified as medium-sized from frequency. This chain's CDR3 is CSVEAPQRQETQYF. The chain recombines TRBV29-1 with TRBJ2-5; TCRdb proposes TRBD1, but this gene call is untestable without DNA. From germline, CDR1 is SQVTM and CDR2 ANQGSEA. The CDR3 loop spans 14 amino acids.

The genes are TRBV5-1 and TRBJ2-2; TCRdb designates TRBD1, a call that cannot be tested without DNA. The CDR3 is 13 amino acids. Per germline, CDR1 SGHRS and CDR2 YFSETQ. CDR3 protein: CASSNPGGGELFF. The full variable domain, with the rest looked up from reference TRBV5-1 and TRBJ2-2, is KAGVTQTPRYLIKTRGQQVTLSCSPISGHRSVSWYQQTPGQGLQFLFEYFSETQRNKGNFPGRFSGRQFSNSRSEMNVSTLELGDSALYLCASSNPGGGELFFGEGSRLTVL.

V is TRBV18 and J is TRBJ2-1; TCRdb's D gene call, TRBD1, goes unchecked for lack of DNA. Germline V gives CDR1 KGHSH, CDR2 LQKENI. The CDR3 sequence is 16 residues long. The CDR3 protein is CASSPLPGPVYNEQFF.

V usage is TRBV28 and J usage is TRBJ2-1; TCRdb lists TRBD1, though no DNA is available to test this call. CDR1 and CDR2 (germline): MDHEN, SYDVKM. This CDR3 is 15 amino acids long. CDR3 sequence: CASRSHSPGTNEQFF.

V is TRBV19 and J is TRBJ1-6; checking the TCRdb D call of TRBD1 is not possible without DNA. CDR1 and CDR2 (germline): LNHDA, SQIVND (reference sequence). The CDR3 is 16 residues long. The CDR3 protein is CASSMKRTGLNSPLHF.

The chain's CDR3 is CASRVNSGRYNEQFF. The V gene is TRBV12-3 or TRBV12-4, the J gene TRBJ2-1; the D call of TRBD2 rests on TCRdb alone, since no DNA is present to check it. This CDR3 is 15 amino acids long.

The chain has TRBV12-3 or TRBV12-4 and TRBJ1-6; TCRdb's D call, TRBD1, is unchecked because there is no DNA. This CDR3 has 14 residues. CDR3 residues: CASSLQGVESPLHF.

Its frequency marks this clonotype as medium-sized (0.01 to 0.1%). The rearrangement links TRBV6-5 to TRBJ2-1; as DNA is missing, the TRBD1 call by TCRdb cannot be tested. This CDR3 is 15 amino acids long. Germline CDR1 reads MNHEY; CDR2 reads SVGAGI. The CDR3 sequence: CASRRQGRMNNEQFF.

The chain uses TRBV7-2 and TRBJ2-7; as DNA is missing, the TRBD1 call by TCRdb cannot be tested. Germline CDR1 reads SGHTA; CDR2 reads FQGNSA. This CDR3 is built from 14 residues. This CDR3 reads CASSPGQPPYEQYF.

V and J are TRBV5-6 and TRBJ1-2. Germline V gene sequence: CDR1 SGHDT, CDR2 YYEEEE. This CDR3 contains 13 residues. CDR3 sequence reads: CASSLGPSYGYTF.

The chain couples TRBV5-6 to TRBJ2-3; there is no DNA to check the TCRdb D call of TRBD2. Germline CDR1 reads SGHDT; CDR2 reads YYEEEE. The length of the CDR3 is 18 residues. This CDR3 reads CASSLTSGVKAPTDTQYF.

The V call is TRBV18, the J call TRBJ1-5; absent DNA, TCRdb's TRBD1 call cannot be checked. This CDR3 is 13 amino acids long. The V gene's germline CDR1 is KGHSH and CDR2 LQKENI. CDR3 protein: CASSQGTVQPQHF.

The rearrangement links TRBV20-1 to TRBJ1-2. From germline, CDR1 is DFQATT and CDR2 SNEGSKA (reference sequence). The CDR3 has 12 residues. CDR3 sequence reads: CSAYDGNYGYTF.

V is TRBV5-1 and J is TRBJ1-2; TCRdb selects TRBD1, and the lack of DNA leaves this call unchecked. Germline assignment: CDR1 SGHRS and CDR2 YFSETQ. This CDR3 has 14 residues. CDR3 sequence reads: CASSEPTGGYGYTF.

This chain links TRBV12-3 or TRBV12-4 with TRBJ2-3; lacking DNA, the TRBD1 call made by TCRdb goes unchecked. CDR3 length: 13 amino acids. CDR3 sequence: CASVGGGTDTQYF.